This TCR beta chain was identified in a study of blood T cell repertoires in COVID-19. V lost 3 bases and J lost 5; bases outside the gene matches: 7. The CDR3 totals 16 residues. CDR1 is MRHNA, CDR2 SNTAGT, per germline. The assay was immunoSEQ multiplex PCR, and TCRdb's table has in-frame clones only and misses some. The sample yields 88,000 or so clones, roughly 90% seen once. This clone has only one observation. The sample consisted of peripheral blood. The chain employs TRBV6-4 and TRBJ1-5, with 10 nucleotides matching TRBD1. The sequence was obtained from a man aged 55 to 69 with acute or convalescent COVID-19. Written as DNA, the CDR3 is TGTGCCAGCAGTGAAGGGACAGGGGATATGTATCAGCCCCAGCATTTT. Its protein product is CASSEGTGDMYQPQHF.